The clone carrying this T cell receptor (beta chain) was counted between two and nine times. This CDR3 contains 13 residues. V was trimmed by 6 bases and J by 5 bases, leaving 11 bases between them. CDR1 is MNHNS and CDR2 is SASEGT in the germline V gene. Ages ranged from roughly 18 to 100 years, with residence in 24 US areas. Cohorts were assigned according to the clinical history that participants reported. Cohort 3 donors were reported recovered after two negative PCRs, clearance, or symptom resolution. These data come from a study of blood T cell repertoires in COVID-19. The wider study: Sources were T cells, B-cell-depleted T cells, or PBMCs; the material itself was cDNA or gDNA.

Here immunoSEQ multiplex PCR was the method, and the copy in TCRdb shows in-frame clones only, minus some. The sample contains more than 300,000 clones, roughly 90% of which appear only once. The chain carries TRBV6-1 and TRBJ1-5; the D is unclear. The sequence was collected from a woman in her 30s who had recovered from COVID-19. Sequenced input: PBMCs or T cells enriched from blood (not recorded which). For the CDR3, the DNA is TGTGCCAGCAGAAGCAGGTCGGATCAGCCCCAGCATTTT. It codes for CASRSRSDQPQHF.